This TCR beta chain emerged from a study of blood T cells in healthy people across ages. Study-level points and caveats: The study found TCR beta diversity correlated strongly with naive T cell percentage.

Deletions cut 4 bases from V and 0 bases from J, with 10 bases between. Germline values: CDR1 MNHEY, CDR2 SMNVEV (reference sequence). The CDR3 totals 14 residues. Primed by a sample-barcoded 5' primer and a J-beta primer mix, a second PCR proceeded for 7 to 11 cycles. TCRdb reanalysed the 5' RACE reads using MiXCR and keeps one entry per CDR3 protein. The sample holds about 970,000 distinct CDR3 sequences; 51% are singletons and the top ten take 20% to 25%. As regards this clonotype: Its antigen is undetermined.

Sequencing was performed on blood. The chain joins TRBV27 to TRBJ2-7; weak D call: TRBD2 (5 bases). This TCR was sampled from a woman aged 55-70 years in good health. The CDR3, as DNA: TGTGCCAGCAGTTCGGACTTAAACTCCTACGAGCAGTACTTC. This encodes CASSSDLNSYEQYF.